This T cell receptor (beta chain) was identified in a study of CD8 T cells in ankylosing spondylitis. The study's findings and limits: Ankylosing spondylitis blood appeared to be characterized by a TCR beta motif of under ten highly homologous variants.

In the case of this clonotype: Its antigen is not identified.

The CDR3 contains 15 residues. TCRdb reprocessed the 5' RACE reads with MiXCR, giving one entry per CDR3 protein. The data hold about 170,000 distinct CDR3 sequences, with about 18% observed a single time. Sequencing input: blood, either unsorted or a sorted T cell fraction (not recorded which). The clonotype originates from a male donor with ankylosing spondylitis or in good health (not recorded which). This chain uses TRBV21-1 with TRBJ2-7; the DNA was not used to check the table's D call, TRBD2. TRBV21-1 is a recognized pseudogene. The CDR3 spells CASSTRDLGSYEQYF. The DNA for the CDR3 is TGTGCCAGCAGCACCCGGGACTTGGGTTCATACGAGCAGTACTTC.